These 21 T cell receptor beta chains share one sample of origin, sequenced in a study of blood T cell repertoires in COVID-19. The protocol was immunoSEQ multiplex PCR, while the TCRdb copy is restricted to in-frame clones and leaves out a portion. The table records 93,000 or so clones, roughly 90% of them present only once. The sequenced sample consisted of peripheral blood. All receptors come from a woman aged 60 to 75 with acute or convalescent COVID-19.

The chain uses TRBV27 and TRBJ1-5; possibly TRBD1 for D (6 bases). Germline V lookup: CDR1 MNHEY, CDR2 SMNVEV (reference sequence). V was clipped by 3 bases and J by 2 bases, with 14 bases between them. This CDR3 region has 16 residues. The CDR3 bases are TGTGCCAGCAGTTTTTGGGGGGCGGGAGGCAATCAGCCCCAGCATTTT. Amino acid sequence: CASSFWGAGGNQPQHF.

This chain joins TRBV19 and TRBJ1-6; a weak D match, TRBD1 (6 bases). This CDR3 is built from 15 residues. Germline values: CDR1 LNHDA, CDR2 SQIVND (reference sequence). V was pared by 6 bases and J by 10 bases, with 19 bases between. CDR3 nucleotide sequence: TGTGCCAGTAGGACCTCAGGGGACCAGACCTCACCCCTCCACTTT. Its translation is CASRTSGDQTSPLHF. Full variable domain (rest looked up from reference TRBV19 and TRBJ1-6): DGGITQSPKYLFRKEGQNVTLSCEQNLNHDAMYWYRQDPGQGLRLIYYSQIVNDFQKGDIAEGYSVSREKKESFPLTVTSAQKNPTAFYLCASRTSGDQTSPLHFGNGTRLTVT.

A remark on this clone: A read error may produce the germline difference seen at one junction end. V gene TRBV2 combines with J gene TRBJ1-3; 8 positions agree with TRBD1. The germline V gene has CDR1 SNHLY and CDR2 FYNNEI. The CDR3 is made up of 15 amino acids. This CDR3 reads CASSRDRLSGDTIYF. For the CDR3, the DNA is TGTGCCAGCAGCCGGGACAGGCTCTCTGGAGACACCATATATTTT.

The chain links TRBV11-2 to TRBJ1-1; a weak D match, TRBD1 (5 bases). The germline V and J ends were trimmed by 9 bases and 3 bases, with 11 bases remaining between them. This CDR3 has 12 residues. Germline values: CDR1 SGHAT, CDR2 FQNNGV. In DNA, the CDR3 is TGTGCCAGTGGGGGGGACTACACTGAAGCTTTCTTT. It specifies CASGGDYTEAFF.

The chain links TRBV7-3 to TRBJ2-3, with TRBD2 matching 11 bases. The germline CDR1 and CDR2 sequences are SGHTA and FQGTGA. J gave up 4 bases and V 4 bases, and 7 bases lay outside the gene matches. This CDR3 region has 16 residues. This chain's CDR3 is CASSSSTSGRADTQYF. The DNA for the CDR3 is TGTGCCAGCAGCTCTTCTACTAGCGGGAGAGCAGATACGCAGTATTTT.

The gene calls are TRBV6-5 and TRBJ2-1, with a possible D match to TRBD2 (5 bases). The CDR3 consists of 14 residues. The ends were cut back, 7 bases at V and 5 bases at J, with 15 bases in the middle. The germline V gene encodes CDR1 MNHEY and CDR2 SVGAGI. CDR3 bases: TGTGCCAGCACCGAGAGTAGCGTGAACAATGAGCAGTTCTTC. Its translation is CASTESSVNNEQFF.

This sequence joins TRBV5-1 and TRBJ2-5, with 10 bases identical to TRBD2. The germline V gene has CDR1 SGHRS and CDR2 YFSETQ. V shed 3 bases and J 4 bases; nucleotides not matched to a gene: 6. This CDR3 contains 15 residues. CDR3 nucleotide sequence: TGCGCCAGCAGCTACGGACTAGCGGACCCAGAGACCCAGTACTTC. Its protein is CASSYGLADPETQYF.

This chain connects TRBV2 to TRBJ2-5; 7 bases fit TRBD1. Germline assignment: CDR1 SNHLY and CDR2 FYNNEI. The CDR3 contains 11 residues. Unmatched junction bases numbered 1, after V lost 8 bases and J lost 4 bases. The CDR3 bases are TGTGCCAGCCGACAGGGAGAGACCCAGTACTTC. Protein: CASRQGETQYF.

V is TRBV5-6 and J is TRBJ1-2, with 7 positions matching TRBD1. J lost 4 bases, V lost 5 bases, and 8 bases had no gene match. The germline V gene encodes CDR1 SGHDT and CDR2 YYEEEE. The CDR3 contains 14 residues. This CDR3 reads CASRRRGQTYGYTF. Written as DNA, the CDR3 is TGTGCCAGCAGACGAAGGGGACAGACCTATGGCTACACCTTC. Filled out from reference TRBV5-6 and TRBJ1-2, the complete variable domain reads DAGVTQSPTHLIKTRGQQVTLRCSPKSGHDTVSWYQQALGQGPQFIFQYYEEEERQRGNFPDRFSGHQFPNYSSELNVNALLLGDSALYLCASRRRGQTYGYTFGSGTRLTVV.

The J gene is TRBJ2-7, the V gene TRBV10-3; the match to TRBD2 covers 14 bases. The V segment lost 4 bases and the J segment 2 bases; nucleotides outside the gene matches: 7. CDR1 and CDR2 (germline): ENHRY, SYGVKD. The CDR3 consists of 17 residues. The CDR3 protein is CAISVGTSGSGAYEQYF. The DNA of the CDR3 is TGTGCCATCAGTGTGGGGACTAGCGGGAGTGGGGCCTACGAGCAGTACTTC.

The chain is built from TRBV6-2 or TRBV6-3 and TRBJ1-2, with 7 nucleotides matching TRBD1. The germline gives CDR1 MNHEY, CDR2 SVGEGT. The length of the CDR3 is 16 residues. J lost 6 bases, V lost 8 bases, and 18 bases had no gene match. Here the CDR3 DNA reads TGTGCCAGCGGCCCCGCCAGGGACAGCAGAAACAATGGCTACACCTTC. Its translation is CASGPARDSRNNGYTF.

This rearrangement joins TRBV5-1 to TRBJ1-4; D ambiguous. Germline CDR1 and CDR2: SGHRS and YFSETQ. This CDR3 comprises 15 residues. The V end lost 0 bases, the J end lost 0 bases, and 6 bases lay between the germline ends. The CDR3 sequence is CASSLVGATNEKLFF. In DNA form, the CDR3 reads TGCGCCAGCAGCTTGGTGGGCGCAACTAATGAAAAACTGTTTTTT.

The CDR3 region has the DNA TGCGCCAGCAGCCGGTCGGGACAGAGTAATTCACCCCTCCACTTT. Translating it yields CASSRSGQSNSPLHF. The V call is TRBV5-1, the J call TRBJ1-6; the match to TRBD1 covers 7 bases. The trim removed 4 bases at V and 6 bases at J, leaving 7 bases unmatched. Germline CDR1 and CDR2: SGHRS and YFSETQ. The CDR3 totals 15 residues.

The CDR3 loop reads CAGKRGMLDTQYF. CDR3 nucleotide sequence: TGTGCCGGCAAACGGGGGATGTTGGATACGCAGTATTTT. This chain links TRBV6-5 with TRBJ2-3, with a weak D call TRBD2 (6 bases). This CDR3 contains 13 residues. The V end lost 11 bases, the J end lost 6 bases, and 18 bases lay between the germline ends. CDR1 MNHEY and CDR2 SVGAGI come from the germline V gene.

V usage is TRBV24-1 and J usage is TRBJ1-4; a possible D gene is TRBD1 (6 bases). The germline V gene has CDR1 KGHDR and CDR2 SFDVKD. V lost 4 bases and J 3 bases, leaving 11 bases between the germline ends. The CDR3 consists of 15 residues. The DNA of the CDR3 is TGTGCCACCAGTGACCCGGGGGGGCCTAATGAAAAACTGTTTTTT. Amino acids: CATSDPGGPNEKLFF.

The chain links TRBV3-1 (or the pseudogene TRBV3-2) to TRBJ2-1; TRBD2 matches at 12 bases. J was trimmed by 8 bases and V by 5 bases; bases with no gene match: 7. Germline V lookup: CDR1 LGHDT, CDR2 YNNKEL (reference sequence). The length of the CDR3 is 15 residues. The CDR3, as DNA: TGTGCCAGCAGCTCTAGCGGGAGGGCCTCGGATGAGCAGTTCTTC. Its translation: CASSSSGRASDEQFF.

The DNA of the CDR3 is TGTGCCAGCCAAACAAATCCTGCCGCAGTGGCCCTCCCAAACTATGGCTACACCTTC. Its protein product is CASQTNPAAVALPNYGYTF. The V call is TRBV6-4, the J call TRBJ1-2; D call uncertain. Germline V CDR1 and CDR2: MRHNA, SNTAGT. The CDR3 runs 19 residues. Trimming took off 8 bases at V and 2 bases at J, with 30 bases between the two ends.

This clone has more than one count but fewer than ten. The chain joins TRBV18 to TRBJ2-1, with D possibly TRBD1 on 6 matching bases. The CDR3 has 15 residues. With 4 bases removed from V and 2 bases from J, the gap between germline ends came to 12 bases. Germline CDR1 and CDR2: KGHSH and LQKENI. This CDR3 reads CASSLQGPPYNEQFF. The CDR3 DNA follows: TGTGCCAGCTCACTACAGGGCCCCCCCTACAATGAGCAGTTCTTC. Filled out from reference TRBV18 and TRBJ2-1, the complete variable domain reads NAGVMQNPRHLVRRRGQEARLRCSPMKGHSHVYWYRQLPEEGLKFMVYLQKENIIDESGMPKERFSAEFPKEGPSILRIQQVVRGDSAAYFCASSLQGPPYNEQFFGPGTRLTVL.

This chain uses TRBV6-5 with TRBJ2-7; perhaps TRBD2 as D (7 bases). CDR1 and CDR2 from the germline V gene are MNHEY and SVGAGI. Trimming pared 6 bases from V and 0 bases from J, leaving 15 bases between. The CDR3 is made up of 15 amino acids. The CDR3 region is CASRGGQGSSYEQYF. CDR3 in DNA: TGTGCCAGCAGGGGGGGGCAGGGCAGCTCCTACGAGCAGTACTTC.

The gene calls are TRBV27 and TRBJ1-6; a weak D match, TRBD1 (5 bases). V was trimmed by 3 bases and J by 9 bases, leaving 12 bases between them. This CDR3 region has 14 residues. The germline CDR1 and CDR2 sequences are MNHEY and SMNVEV (reference sequence). This CDR3 reads CASSFGGASSPLHF. The CDR3 coding sequence is TGTGCCAGCAGTTTTGGAGGGGCAAGTTCACCCCTCCACTTT.

The V and J genes are TRBV29-1 and TRBJ1-1, with 7 positions matching TRBD1. Germline V CDR1 and CDR2: SQVTM, ANQGSEA. With V trimmed by 7 bases and J by 1 base, 6 bases remained unmatched. The CDR3 consists of 13 residues. The CDR3 region is CSATQGKNTEAFF. The DNA for the CDR3 is TGCAGCGCAACACAGGGGAAGAACACTGAAGCTTTCTTT.